The rows below give T cell receptor beta chains drawn from one sample of a study of metastatic and nonmetastatic thyroid tumors. TCRdb re-clonotyped the PCR reads through MiXCR. The table includes about 5,100 clones, approximately 19% detected once. Sequenced sample: adjacent normal tissue. These receptor sequences come from a female donor with papillary thyroid cancer or a benign thyroid nodule (not recorded which). Some clones in this sample may be carry-over from other donors' samples. Both conserved end residues are part of each CDR3. D genes are given only for firm matches. Clone size is given for some rows only: seen once, a few or many times, or a class if the clone is expanded.

>-|-|TRBJ1-2|TRBV5-1|14
CASSSEGNRHGYTF
TGCGCCAGCAGCTCGGAGGGAAACAGGCATGGCTACACCTTC
>TRBD1|few|TRBJ2-7|TRBV9|15
CASSVVQGAPGVPYF
TGTGCCAGCAGCGTAGTACAGGGGGCCCCAGGTGTTCCGTACTTC
>-|few|TRBJ2-7|TRBV6-1|13
CASSKQVVYEQYF
TGTGCCAGCAGTAAACAGGTGGTCTACGAGCAGTACTTC
>-|-|TRBJ2-2|TRBV19|13
CASTREDTGELFF
TGTGCCAGTACTAGGGAGGACACCGGGGAGCTGTTTTTT
>-|few|TRBJ1-1|TRBV5-4|15
CASSFLTGDVTEAFF
TGTGCCAGCAGCTTCCTGACGGGGGATGTGACTGAAGCTTTCTTT
>TRBD1|few|TRBJ2-2|TRBV27|16
CASSYLGTGGKGELFF
TGTGCCAGCAGTTACTTGGGGACAGGGGGTAAAGGGGAGCTGTTTTTT
>TRBD1|few|TRBJ1-2|TRBV12-3/TRBV12-4|12
CASRWTGGGYTF
TGTGCCAGCAGATGGACAGGGGGTGGCTACACCTTC
>-|large|TRBJ1-6|TRBV6-1|14
CASSPQGLNSPLHF
TGTGCCAGCAGTCCCCAAGGACTAAATTCACCCCTCCACTTT
>-|medium-sized|TRBJ2-7|TRBV10-3|13
CAISESASSEQYF
TGTGCCATCAGTGAGTCAGCCTCCTCCGAGCAATACTTC
>-|-|TRBJ2-1|TRBV24-1|11
CATRSDDEQFF
TGTGCCACCAGATCAGACGATGAGCAGTTCTTC
>-|-|TRBJ1-5|TRBV7-6|19
CASSLSRDSRPLSNQPQHF
TGTGCTAGCAGCTTATCCAGGGATAGCAGACCCCTTAGCAATCAGCCCCAGCATTTT
>-|many|TRBJ2-6|TRBV30|17
CAWSGTVQSSGANVLTF
TGTGCCTGGAGTGGTACCGTACAGAGCTCTGGGGCCAACGTCCTGACTTTC
>-|-|TRBJ1-5|TRBV20-1|11
CSARSNQPQHF
TGCAGTGCTAGATCCAATCAGCCCCAGCATTTT
>TRBD1|few|TRBJ2-7|TRBV7-8|17
CASSGGGRDRVSVGQYF
TGTGCCAGCAGTGGGGGAGGGAGGGACAGGGTCAGTGTAGGGCAGTACTTC
>TRBD1|medium-sized|TRBJ2-7|TRBV11-2|15
CASTLRQGIGYEQYF
TGTGCCAGCACCCTAAGACAGGGGATAGGGTACGAGCAGTACTTC
>TRBD1|medium-sized|TRBJ1-1|TRBV2|14
CASRAGQGVSEAFF
TGTGCCAGCAGGGCGGGACAGGGGGTTTCTGAAGCTTTCTTT
>TRBD2|many|TRBJ2-3|TRBV4-1|17
CASSPLGTKSYTDTQYF
TGCGCCAGCAGCCCCTTAGGGACTAAGAGCTACACAGATACGCAGTATTTT
>TRBD1|many|TRBJ1-2|TRBV5-4|16
CASSLDRGRAHYGYTF
TGTGCCAGCAGCTTGGACAGGGGGAGGGCACACTATGGCTACACCTTC
>-|few|TRBJ2-1|TRBV6-1|11
CASRQGPEQFF
TGTGCCAGCAGGCAGGGACCTGAGCAGTTCTTC
>-|many|TRBJ2-1|TRBV2|13
CASSRRGGKEQFF
TGTGCCAGCAGTAGACGGGGCGGGAAGGAGCAGTTCTTC
>TRBD1|-|TRBJ1-1|TRBV11-1|16
CASSSSTGTGVTEAFF
TGTGCCAGCAGCTCCTCAACTGGGACAGGGGTCACTGAAGCTTTCTTT
>-|few|TRBJ2-1|TRBV28|14
CASSSLVGEGEQFF
TGTGCCAGCAGTTCACTAGTGGGAGAAGGTGAGCAGTTCTTC
>-|many|TRBJ1-4|TRBV5-5|14
CASSPQGGFEKLFF
TGTGCCAGCAGTCCACAAGGCGGTTTCGAAAAACTGTTTTTT
>-|-|TRBJ1-5|TRBV20-1|13
CSASQGTSQPQHF
TGCAGTGCTAGTCAGGGGACGAGTCAGCCCCAGCATTTT
>-|medium-sized|TRBJ2-1|TRBV2|16
CASSASTGAFYNEQFF
TGTGCCAGCAGTGCATCTACGGGGGCTTTCTACAATGAGCAGTTCTTC
>TRBD1|once|TRBJ1-2|TRBV5-1|15
CASSFTGTGAYGYTF
TGCGCCAGCAGCTTTACCGGGACAGGTGCCTATGGCTACACCTTC
>TRBD1|few|TRBJ1-2|TRBV12-3/TRBV12-4|15
CASSPPVDRGYGYTF
TGTGCCAGCAGTCCACCCGTTGACAGGGGCTATGGCTACACCTTC
>-|-|TRBJ2-2|TRBV6-1|16
CASSELALQNTGELFF
TGTGCCAGCAGTGAACTAGCCCTACAGAACACCGGTGAGCTGTTTTTT
>-|many|TRBJ2-7|TRBV5-6|15
CASSPRTGDGAEQYF
TGTGCCAGCAGCCCCAGAACTGGGGATGGCGCCGAGCAGTACTTC
>-|medium-sized|TRBJ2-1|TRBV20-1|13
CSASPDNNNEQFF
TGCAGTGCTAGCCCGGATAACAACAATGAGCAGTTCTTC
>-|medium-sized|TRBJ2-1|TRBV12-3/TRBV12-4|15
CASSLGQGTYNEQFF
TGTGCCAGCAGTTTAGGGCAGGGGACCTACAATGAGCAGTTCTTC
>TRBD1|-|TRBJ1-5|TRBV20-1|15
CSARGQQGINQPQHF
TGCAGTGCTAGAGGCCAACAGGGGATCAATCAGCCCCAGCATTTT
>-|many|TRBJ2-3|TRBV5-6|15
CASSLLRDLTDTQYF
TGTGCCAGCAGCTTGTTGCGCGACCTCACAGATACGCAGTATTTT
>-|medium-sized|TRBJ2-3|TRBV20-1|14
CSARDQAGVDTQYF
TGCAGTGCTAGAGATCAGGCCGGGGTAGATACGCAGTATTTT
>TRBD1|-|TRBJ1-2|TRBV11-2|16
CASSLGQGTTNYGYTF
TGCGCCAGCAGCTTAGGACAGGGCACTACTAACTATGGCTACACCTTC
>-|large|TRBJ1-6|TRBV28|16
CASSLRRGMGNSPLHF
TGTGCCAGCAGTTTGCGGAGGGGGATGGGTAATTCACCCCTCCACTTT
>-|hyperexpanded|TRBJ2-1|TRBV6-1|14
CASAASSSYNEQFF
TGTGCCAGCGCGGCCAGCAGCTCCTACAATGAGCAGTTCTTC
>TRBD1|medium-sized|TRBJ1-5|TRBV7-2|15
CASSFQTGINQPQHF
TGTGCCAGCAGCTTCCAGACAGGGATTAATCAGCCCCAGCATTTT
>-|many|TRBJ2-5|TRBV9|13
CASSPRGQETQYF
TGTGCCAGCAGCCCCCGGGGCCAAGAGACCCAGTACTTC
>TRBD2|-|TRBJ2-5|TRBV4-1|14
CASSHTSGWETQYF
TGCGCCAGCAGCCATACTAGCGGTTGGGAGACCCAGTACTTC
>-|medium-sized|TRBJ1-2|TRBV2|14
CASSEWRQHYGYTF
TGTGCCAGCAGTGAATGGCGACAGCACTATGGCTACACCTTC
>TRBD1|-|TRBJ1-5|TRBV5-8|13
CASSSTGGQPQHF
TGTGCCAGCAGCTCAACAGGGGGTCAGCCCCAGCATTTT
>-|-|TRBJ1-6|TRBV5-1|17
CASSLDGVSNYNSPLHF
TGCGCCAGCAGCTTGGACGGCGTAAGCAACTATAATTCACCCCTCCACTTT
>TRBD1|-|TRBJ1-2|TRBV20-1|13
CSARDTYRGGYTF
TGCAGTGCTAGAGACACTTACAGGGGTGGCTACACCTTC
>TRBD2|medium-sized|TRBJ2-4|TRBV7-8|14
CASSLGGGSHIQYF
TGTGCCAGCAGCTTAGGCGGCGGGAGTCACATTCAGTACTTC